This T cell receptor (beta chain) was captured in a study of T cell responses to AZD1222 COVID-19 vaccine. Assay used: immunoSEQ multiplex PCR; TCRdb lists only in-frame clones, some missing. This table holds under 150,000 clones, roughly nine tenths found once. This clone was counted between two and nine times. Antigen unknown. The same CDR3 arises from other DNA sequences in this sample as well. The study, taken as a whole, reports: Samples come after the peak T cell response, not at day 14.

This clonotype was obtained from an adult who received the AZD1222 COVID-19 vaccine. The input for sequencing was peripheral blood, taken 28 days after the second AZD1222 dose.

The CDR3 protein is CASSGQGGTEAFF. The DNA of the CDR3 is TGTGCCAGCAGTGGACAGGGGGGCACTGAAGCTTTCTTT. The chain combines TRBV2 with TRBJ1-1; TRBD1 agrees at 9 bases. This CDR3 is 13 amino acids long. V lost 4 bases, J lost 4 bases, and 1 base stayed unmatched. The V gene's germline CDR1 is SNHLY and CDR2 FYNNEI.